Listed below are T cell receptor beta chains from one sample, sequenced in a study of shared clonotypes between healthy human individuals. Measured with immunoSEQ multiplex PCR; TCRdb has only the in-frame clones, and not every one. Among about 580,000 clones, roughly 98% were seen once, and the ten largest hold less than 0.35%. The sequenced sample was naive CD8+ T cells sorted from blood. These receptors came from a man aged 25-40 years in good health. Each CDR3 is given with its conserved first and last residue. D genes are given only for firm matches. The size field is filled for only some rows; it gives once, few, many or a size class.

13	TRBV5-1	-	TRBJ1-1	-	CASSEALNTEAFF	TGCGCCAGCAGCGAGGCGCTGAACACTGAAGCTTTCTTT
15	TRBV30	-	TRBJ2-1	TRBD1	CAWSLGQGARNEQFF	TGTGCCTGGAGTCTAGGCCAGGGGGCGAGGAATGAGCAGTTCTTC
18	TRBV5-4	-	TRBJ2-5	-	CASSRDVLSGKYQETQYF	TGTGCCAGCAGCAGGGACGTGTTGTCAGGAAAGTACCAAGAGACCCAGTACTTC
20	TRBV14	-	TRBJ2-3	-	CASSQVTTKDTTRVADTQYF	TGTGCCAGCAGCCAAGTCACAACTAAGGACACAACAAGGGTCGCAGATACGCAGTATTTT
16	TRBV9	-	TRBJ2-3	TRBD1	CASSPRQGFSTDTQYF	TGTGCCAGCAGCCCAAGACAGGGGTTTAGCACAGATACGCAGTATTTT
15	TRBV7-8	-	TRBJ2-5	-	CASSKEFHVQETQYF	TGTGCCAGCAGCAAGGAGTTCCACGTACAAGAGACCCAGTACTTC
13	TRBV29-1	-	TRBJ2-5	-	CSVVIQGTETQYF	TGCAGCGTTGTCATCCAGGGCACAGAGACCCAGTACTTC
16	TRBV5-4	-	TRBJ2-1	TRBD2	CASSLLAGVTTNEQFF	TGTGCCAGCAGCTTACTAGCGGGAGTGACTACGAATGAGCAGTTCTTC
13	TRBV5-6	once	TRBJ2-3	-	CASSLRESDTQYF	TGTGCCAGCAGCTTGCGGGAGTCAGATACGCAGTATTTT
17	TRBV28	-	TRBJ2-5	TRBD2	CASSGIFTGGGQETQYF	TGTGCCAGCAGTGGGATCTTTACGGGAGGAGGGCAAGAGACCCAGTACTTC
14	TRBV5-1	-	TRBJ1-2	TRBD1	CASSLQGITYGYTF	TGCGCCAGCAGCCTACAGGGGATAACCTATGGCTACACCTTC
14	TRBV15	-	TRBJ2-7	TRBD1	CATSRGQGAYEQYF	TGTGCCACCAGCAGAGGACAGGGTGCCTACGAGCAGTACTTC
19	TRBV5-4	-	TRBJ2-3	TRBD2	CASSLDGTSGPQSWDTQYF	TGTGCCAGCAGCTTGGACGGGACTAGCGGTCCCCAGTCGTGGGATACGCAGTATTTT
14	TRBV18	-	TRBJ2-7	-	CASSSRDRRYEQYF	TGTGCCAGCTCATCTAGGGATCGGCGCTACGAGCAGTACTTC
15	TRBV9	-	TRBJ2-7	-	CASSVTGSGFYEQYF	TGTGCCAGCAGCGTAACCGGAAGTGGGTTCTACGAGCAGTACTTC
13	TRBV2	-	TRBJ2-5	-	CASSADSQETQYF	TGTGCCAGCAGTGCTGACAGCCAAGAGACCCAGTACTTC
14	TRBV28	-	TRBJ1-1	-	CASRSGRLNTEAFF	TGTGCCAGCAGGTCGGGACGGCTGAACACTGAAGCTTTCTTT
14	TRBV11-2	-	TRBJ2-1	-	CASSPSRARNEQFF	TGTGCCAGCAGCCCTTCTAGGGCCCGGAATGAGCAGTTCTTC
11	TRBV7-9	-	TRBJ1-1	-	CASSLADEAFF	TGTGCCAGCAGCTTAGCGGATGAAGCTTTCTTT
15	TRBV19	-	TRBJ2-7	-	CASSISSSGAYEQYF	TGTGCCAGTAGTATCTCCTCGTCGGGGGCCTACGAGCAGTACTTC
16	TRBV4-1	-	TRBJ2-7	TRBD1	CASSQPTGADFYEQYF	TGCGCCAGCAGCCAACCGACAGGGGCCGACTTCTACGAGCAGTACTTC
13	TRBV7-3	-	TRBJ2-3	-	CASSSPYTDTQYF	TGTGCCAGCAGCTCCCCATACACAGATACGCAGTATTTT
15	TRBV27	-	TRBJ2-5	-	CASSLSRGPGETQYF	TGTGCCAGCAGTTTATCCAGGGGTCCGGGGGAGACCCAGTACTTC
16	TRBV6-6	-	TRBJ2-1	TRBD2	CASSWGRERGDNEQFF	TGTGCCAGCAGTTGGGGGAGGGAGCGGGGGGACAATGAGCAGTTCTTC
14	TRBV7-9	-	TRBJ1-1	-	CASSSPVRLSEAFF	TGTGCCAGCAGCTCCCCGGTTCGGCTATCTGAAGCTTTCTTT
13	TRBV14	-	TRBJ2-1	-	CASSPPGDNEQFF	TGTGCCAGCAGCCCCCCAGGGGACAATGAGCAGTTCTTC
15	TRBV9	-	TRBJ2-7	TRBD1	CASSEGTGDSYEQYF	TGTGCCAGCAGTGAAGGGACAGGGGACTCCTACGAGCAGTACTTC
15	TRBV18	-	TRBJ2-1	TRBD2	CASSANGGSYNEQFF	TGTGCCAGCTCAGCGAACGGGGGGTCCTACAATGAGCAGTTCTTC
15	TRBV7-9	-	TRBJ1-5	TRBD1	CASSNDREVNQPQHF	TGTGCCAGCAGTAACGACAGGGAGGTCAATCAGCCCCAGCATTTT
16	TRBV14	-	TRBJ2-7	-	CASSQLSGPVPYEQYF	TGTGCCAGCAGCCAACTATCAGGGCCAGTACCCTACGAGCAGTACTTC
11	TRBV19	-	TRBJ2-7	-	CASSLSYEQYF	TGTGCCAGTAGTCTGTCCTACGAGCAGTACTTC
12	TRBV2	-	TRBJ2-7	-	CASSEKRAGEYF	TGTGCCAGCAGTGAAAAGAGGGCAGGGGAGTACTTC